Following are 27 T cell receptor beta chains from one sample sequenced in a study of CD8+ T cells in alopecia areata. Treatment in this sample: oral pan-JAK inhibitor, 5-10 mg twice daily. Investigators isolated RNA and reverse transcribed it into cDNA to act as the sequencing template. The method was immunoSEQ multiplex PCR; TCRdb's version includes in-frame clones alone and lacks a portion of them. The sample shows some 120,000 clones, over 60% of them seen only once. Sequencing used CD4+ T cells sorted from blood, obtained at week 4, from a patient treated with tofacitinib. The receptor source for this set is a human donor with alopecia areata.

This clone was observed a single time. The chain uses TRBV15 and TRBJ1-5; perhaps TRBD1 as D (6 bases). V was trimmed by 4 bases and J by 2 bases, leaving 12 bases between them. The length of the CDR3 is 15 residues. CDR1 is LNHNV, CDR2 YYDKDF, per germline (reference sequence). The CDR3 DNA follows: TGTGCCACCAGCATGCAGGGGTTGGGCAATCAGCCCCAGCATTTT. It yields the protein CATSMQGLGNQPQHF.

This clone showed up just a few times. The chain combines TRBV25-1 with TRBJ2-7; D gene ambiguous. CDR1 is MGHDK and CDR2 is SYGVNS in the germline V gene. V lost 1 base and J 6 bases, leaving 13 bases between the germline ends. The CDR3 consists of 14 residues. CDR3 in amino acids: CASSESTRASEQYF. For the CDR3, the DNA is TGTGCCAGCAGTGAATCGACCCGGGCTAGCGAGCAGTACTTC.

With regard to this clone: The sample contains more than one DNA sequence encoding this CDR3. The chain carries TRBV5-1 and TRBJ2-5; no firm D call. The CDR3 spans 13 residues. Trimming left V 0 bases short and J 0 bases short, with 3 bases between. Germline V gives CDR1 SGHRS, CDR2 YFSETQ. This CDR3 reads CASSLGYQETQYF. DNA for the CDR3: TGCGCCAGCAGCTTGGGGTACCAAGAGACCCAGTACTTC.

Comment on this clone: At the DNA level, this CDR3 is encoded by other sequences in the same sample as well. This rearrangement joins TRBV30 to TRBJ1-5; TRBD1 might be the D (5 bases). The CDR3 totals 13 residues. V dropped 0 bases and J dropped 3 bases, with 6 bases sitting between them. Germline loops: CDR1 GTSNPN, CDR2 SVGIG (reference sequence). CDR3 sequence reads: CAWSVGHNQPQHF. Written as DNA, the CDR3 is TGTGCCTGGAGTGTAGGACACAATCAGCCCCAGCATTTT. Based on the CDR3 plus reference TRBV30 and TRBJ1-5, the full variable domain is SQTIHQWPATLVQPVGSPLSLECTVEGTSNPNLYWYRQAAGRGLQLLFYSVGIGQISSEVPQNLSASRPQDRQFILSSKKLLLSDSGFYLCAWSVGHNQPQHFGDGTRLSIL.

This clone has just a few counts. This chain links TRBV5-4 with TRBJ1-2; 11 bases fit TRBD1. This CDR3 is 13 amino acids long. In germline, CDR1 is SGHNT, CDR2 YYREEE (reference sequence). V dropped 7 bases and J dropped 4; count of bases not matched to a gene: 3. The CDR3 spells CASGDRGIYGYTF. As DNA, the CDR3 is TGTGCCAGCGGGGACAGGGGGATCTATGGCTACACCTTC.

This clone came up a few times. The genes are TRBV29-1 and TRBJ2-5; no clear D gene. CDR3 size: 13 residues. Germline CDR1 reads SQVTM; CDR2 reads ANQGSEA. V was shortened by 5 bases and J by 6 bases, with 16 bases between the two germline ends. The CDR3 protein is CSVRMQDGKTQYF. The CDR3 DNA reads TGCAGCGTTCGGATGCAGGATGGGAAGACCCAGTACTTC.

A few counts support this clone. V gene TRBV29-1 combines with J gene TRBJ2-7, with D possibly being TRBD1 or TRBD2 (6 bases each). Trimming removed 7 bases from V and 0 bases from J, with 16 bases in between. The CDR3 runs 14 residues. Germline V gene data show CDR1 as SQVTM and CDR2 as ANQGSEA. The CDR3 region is CSAGGAGDSYEQYF. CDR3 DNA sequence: TGCAGCGCCGGAGGGGCAGGGGACTCCTACGAGCAGTACTTC.

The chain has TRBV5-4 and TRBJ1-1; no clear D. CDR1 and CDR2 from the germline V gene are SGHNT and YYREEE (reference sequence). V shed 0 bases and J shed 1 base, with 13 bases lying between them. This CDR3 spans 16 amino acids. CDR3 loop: CASSLENGRSNTEAFF. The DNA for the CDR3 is TGTGCCAGCAGCTTGGAAAATGGACGATCGAACACTGAAGCTTTCTTT. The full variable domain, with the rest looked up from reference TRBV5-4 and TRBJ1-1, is ETGVTQSPTHLIKTRGQQVTLRCSSQSGHNTVSWYQQALGQGPQFIFQYYREEENGRGNFPPRFSGLQFPNYSSELNVNALELDDSALYLCASSLENGRSNTEAFFGQGTRLTVV.

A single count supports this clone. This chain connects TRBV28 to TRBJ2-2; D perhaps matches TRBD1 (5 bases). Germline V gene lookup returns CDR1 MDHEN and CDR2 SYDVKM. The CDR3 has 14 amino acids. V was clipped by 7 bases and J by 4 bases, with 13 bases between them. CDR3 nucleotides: TGTGCCAGCACCCCCTCACAGGTCACCGGGGAGCTGTTTTTT. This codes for CASTPSQVTGELFF.

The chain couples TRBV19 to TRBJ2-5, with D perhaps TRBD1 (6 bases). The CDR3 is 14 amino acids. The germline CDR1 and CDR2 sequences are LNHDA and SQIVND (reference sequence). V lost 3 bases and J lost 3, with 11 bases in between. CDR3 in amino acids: CASSILGAEETQYF. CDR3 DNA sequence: TGTGCCAGTAGTATTCTGGGGGCCGAAGAGACCCAGTACTTC.

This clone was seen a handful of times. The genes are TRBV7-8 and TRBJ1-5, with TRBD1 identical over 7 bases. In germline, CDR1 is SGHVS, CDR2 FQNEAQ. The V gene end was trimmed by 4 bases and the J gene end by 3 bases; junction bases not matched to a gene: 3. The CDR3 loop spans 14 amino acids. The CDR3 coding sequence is TGTGCCAGCAGCTCGGGACAGTTCAATCAGCCCCAGCATTTT. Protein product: CASSSGQFNQPQHF.

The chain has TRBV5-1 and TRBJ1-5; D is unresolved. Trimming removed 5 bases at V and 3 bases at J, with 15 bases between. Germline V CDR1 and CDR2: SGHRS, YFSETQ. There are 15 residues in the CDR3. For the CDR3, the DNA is TGCGCCAGCAGTCTCTCGGGAGCCCACAATCAGCCCCAGCATTTT. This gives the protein CASSLSGAHNQPQHF.

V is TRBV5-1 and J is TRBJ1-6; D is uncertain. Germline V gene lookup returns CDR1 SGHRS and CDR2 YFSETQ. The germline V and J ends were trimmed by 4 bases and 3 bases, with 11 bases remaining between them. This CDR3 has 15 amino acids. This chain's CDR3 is CASSTRHSYNSPLHF. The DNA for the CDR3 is TGCGCCAGCAGCACCAGACATAGCTATAATTCACCCCTCCACTTT. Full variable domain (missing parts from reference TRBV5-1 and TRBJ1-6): KAGVTQTPRYLIKTRGQQVTLSCSPISGHRSVSWYQQTPGQGLQFLFEYFSETQRNKGNFPGRFSGRQFSNSRSEMNVSTLELGDSALYLCASSTRHSYNSPLHFGNGTRLTVT.

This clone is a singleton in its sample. In DNA form, the CDR3 reads TGTGCCAGCAGCTTGGTAGGGAGAGAGACCGGGGAGCTGTTTTTT. Protein sequence: CASSLVGRETGELFF. The gene calls are TRBV5-6 and TRBJ2-2, with a possible D match to TRBD2 (5 bases). Germline-derived CDR1 and CDR2 are SGHDT and YYEEEE. The CDR3 is 15 amino acids. Trimming cost V 0 bases and J 5 bases, with 11 bases left between them. The complete variable domain, with remaining parts taken from reference TRBV5-6 and TRBJ2-2, reads DAGVTQSPTHLIKTRGQQVTLRCSPKSGHDTVSWYQQALGQGPQFIFQYYEEEERQRGNFPDRFSGHQFPNYSSELNVNALLLGDSALYLCASSLVGRETGELFFGEGSRLTVL.

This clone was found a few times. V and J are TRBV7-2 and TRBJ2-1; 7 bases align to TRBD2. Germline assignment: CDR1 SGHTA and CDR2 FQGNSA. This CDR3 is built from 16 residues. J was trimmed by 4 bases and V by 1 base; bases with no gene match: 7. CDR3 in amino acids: CASSLVPGGGYNEQFF. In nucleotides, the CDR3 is TGTGCCAGCAGCTTAGTTCCGGGAGGAGGTTACAATGAGCAGTTCTTC.

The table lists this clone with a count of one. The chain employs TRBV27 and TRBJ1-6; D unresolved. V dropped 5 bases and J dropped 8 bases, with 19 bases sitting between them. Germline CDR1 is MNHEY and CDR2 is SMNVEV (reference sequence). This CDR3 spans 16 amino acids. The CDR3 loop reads CASSQLSGNSYSPLHF. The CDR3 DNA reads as TGTGCCAGCAGTCAACTTTCCGGGAATTCTTATTCACCCCTCCACTTT.

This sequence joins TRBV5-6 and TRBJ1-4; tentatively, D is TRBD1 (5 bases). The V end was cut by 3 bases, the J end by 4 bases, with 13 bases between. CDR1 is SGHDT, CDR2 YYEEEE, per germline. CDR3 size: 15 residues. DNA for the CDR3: TGTGCCAGCAGCTCGACAGCTCTTATTAATGAAAAACTGTTTTTT. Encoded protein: CASSSTALINEKLFF.

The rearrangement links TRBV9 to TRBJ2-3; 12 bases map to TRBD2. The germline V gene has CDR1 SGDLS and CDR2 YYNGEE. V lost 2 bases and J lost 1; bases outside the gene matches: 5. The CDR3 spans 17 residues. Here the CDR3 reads CASSVGLAGRGTDTQYF. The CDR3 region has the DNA TGTGCCAGCAGCGTCGGACTAGCGGGGAGGGGCACAGATACGCAGTATTTT.

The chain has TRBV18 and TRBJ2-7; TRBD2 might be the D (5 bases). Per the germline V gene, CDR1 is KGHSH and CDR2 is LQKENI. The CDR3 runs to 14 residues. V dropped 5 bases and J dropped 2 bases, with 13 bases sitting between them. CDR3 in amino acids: CASSTGSPTYEQYF. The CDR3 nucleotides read TGTGCCAGCTCAACGGGGTCCCCCACCTACGAGCAGTACTTC.

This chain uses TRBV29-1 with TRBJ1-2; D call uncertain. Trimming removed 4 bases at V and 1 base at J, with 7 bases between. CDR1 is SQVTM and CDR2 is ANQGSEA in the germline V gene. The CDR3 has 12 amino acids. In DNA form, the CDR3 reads TGCAGCGTTGTAAGGGTTAACTATGGCTACACCTTC. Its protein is CSVVRVNYGYTF. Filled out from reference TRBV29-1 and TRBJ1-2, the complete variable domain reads SAVISQKPSRDICQRGTSLTIQCQVDSQVTMMFWYRQQPGQSLTLIATANQGSEATYESGFVIDKFPISRPNLTFSTLTVSNMSPEDSSIYLCSVVRVNYGYTFGSGTRLTVV.

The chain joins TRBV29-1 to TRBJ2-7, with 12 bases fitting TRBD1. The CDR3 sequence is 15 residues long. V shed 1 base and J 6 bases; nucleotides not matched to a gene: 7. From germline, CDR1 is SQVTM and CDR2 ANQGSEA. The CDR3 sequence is CSVEVSGTGGSEQYF. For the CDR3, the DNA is TGCAGCGTTGAAGTCTCCGGGACAGGGGGCTCCGAGCAGTACTTC.

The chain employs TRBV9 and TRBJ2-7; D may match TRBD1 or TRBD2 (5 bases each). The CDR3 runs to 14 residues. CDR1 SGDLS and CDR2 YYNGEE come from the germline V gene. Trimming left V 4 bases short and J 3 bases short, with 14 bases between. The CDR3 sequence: CASSPSGRDYEQYF. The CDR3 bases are TGTGCCAGCAGCCCCTCGGGACGGGACTACGAGCAGTACTTC.

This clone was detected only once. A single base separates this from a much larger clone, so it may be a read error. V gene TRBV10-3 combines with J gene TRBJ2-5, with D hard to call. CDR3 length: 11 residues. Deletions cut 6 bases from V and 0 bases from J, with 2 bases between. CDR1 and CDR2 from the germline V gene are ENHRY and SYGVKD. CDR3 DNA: TGTGCCATCAGCAACCAAGAGACCCAGTACTTC. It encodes CAISNQETQYF.

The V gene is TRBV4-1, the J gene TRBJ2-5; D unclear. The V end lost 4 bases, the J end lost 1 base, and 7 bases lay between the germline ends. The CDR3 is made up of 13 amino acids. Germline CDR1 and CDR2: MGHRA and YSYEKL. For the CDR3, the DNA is TGCGCCAGCAGCCGAATCTTCCAAGAGACCCAGTACTTC. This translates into CASSRIFQETQYF.

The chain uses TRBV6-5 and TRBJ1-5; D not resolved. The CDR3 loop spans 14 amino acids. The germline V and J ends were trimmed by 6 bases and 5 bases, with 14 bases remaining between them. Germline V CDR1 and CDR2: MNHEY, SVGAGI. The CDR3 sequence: CASSLRPYDQPQHF. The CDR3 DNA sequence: TGTGCCAGCAGCCTACGCCCTTACGATCAGCCCCAGCATTTT.

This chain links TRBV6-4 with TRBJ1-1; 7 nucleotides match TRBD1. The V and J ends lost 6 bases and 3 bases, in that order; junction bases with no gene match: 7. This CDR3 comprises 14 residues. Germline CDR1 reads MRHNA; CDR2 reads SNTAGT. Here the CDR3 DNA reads TGTGCCAGCAGCGACAGGGCGGGAGACACTGAAGCTTTCTTT. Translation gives CASSDRAGDTEAFF.

The CDR3 DNA sequence: TGTGCCAGTAGTATTCAAGGAGGGGGTACGGACATTCAGTACTTC. This translates into CASSIQGGGTDIQYF. The chain couples TRBV19 to TRBJ2-4; D is tentatively TRBD1 or TRBD2 (6 bases each). The CDR3 length is 15 residues. The ends were cut back, 3 bases at V and 8 bases at J, with 17 bases in the middle. Per germline, CDR1 LNHDA and CDR2 SQIVND (reference sequence).